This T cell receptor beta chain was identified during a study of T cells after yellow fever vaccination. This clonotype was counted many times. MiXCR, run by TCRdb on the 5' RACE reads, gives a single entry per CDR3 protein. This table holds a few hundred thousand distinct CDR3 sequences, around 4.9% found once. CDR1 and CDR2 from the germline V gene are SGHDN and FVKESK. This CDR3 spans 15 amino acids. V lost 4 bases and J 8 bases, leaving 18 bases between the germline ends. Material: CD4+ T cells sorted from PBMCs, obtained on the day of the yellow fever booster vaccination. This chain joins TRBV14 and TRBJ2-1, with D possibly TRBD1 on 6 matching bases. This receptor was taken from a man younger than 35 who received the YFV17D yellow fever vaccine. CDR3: CASSPLGWGLDEQFF. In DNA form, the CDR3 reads TGTGCCAGCAGCCCCCTTGGGTGGGGGCTGGATGAGCAGTTCTTC. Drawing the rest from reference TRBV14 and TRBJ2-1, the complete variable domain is EAGVTQFPSHSVIEKGQTVTLRCDPISGHDNLYWYRRVMGKEIKFLLHFVKESKQDESGMPNNRFLAERTGGTYSTLKVQPAELEDSGVYFCASSPLGWGLDEQFFGPGTRLTVL.